The 26 T cell receptor beta chains below come from one sample, sequenced in a study of blood T cell repertoires in COVID-19. Sequenced by immunoSEQ multiplex PCR; TCRdb stores in-frame clones only, minus some. The sample has 150,000 to 200,000 clones, roughly nine tenths seen once. Sequenced: peripheral blood. Source of these receptors: a woman in her sixties or seventies with COVID-19, enrolled during active disease.

This clone appeared a few times. The V and J genes are TRBV4-2 and TRBJ2-7; D remains unclear. The CDR3 is 15 amino acids. Trimming cost V 4 bases and J 0 bases, with 13 bases left between them. Germline CDR1 reads LGHNA; CDR2 reads YNFKEQ. The CDR3 spells CASSPRRYSSYEQYF. CDR3 DNA: TGTGCCAGCAGCCCTCGACGGTACAGCTCCTACGAGCAGTACTTC.

The rearrangement links TRBV6-6 to TRBJ1-1; 7 bases are shared with TRBD1. Germline V CDR1 and CDR2: MNHNY, SVGAGI (reference sequence). The CDR3 spans 15 residues. Unmatched junction bases numbered 9, after V lost 3 bases and J lost 5 bases. The CDR3 nucleotides read TGTGCCAGCAGTTATCCCGGGACAGTTGTAACTGAAGCTTTCTTT. The encoded protein is CASSYPGTVVTEAFF.

This clone has only a few counts. The chain recombines TRBV19 with TRBJ1-5; 7 bases match TRBD1. The CDR3 consists of 16 residues. Germline V gives CDR1 LNHDA, CDR2 SQIVND (reference sequence). V was clipped by 6 bases and J by 1 base; unmatched bases: 9. CDR3 nucleotide sequence: TGTGCCAGTAGGAATAAGGGGGCCCTCAGCAATCAGCCCCAGCATTTT. Its protein is CASRNKGALSNQPQHF.

This clone was detected only once. This rearrangement joins TRBV5-1 to TRBJ1-2; 9 bases are shared with TRBD1. V gave up 2 bases and J gave up 1 base; unmatched junction bases: 6. The CDR3 has 16 residues. Germline V gene sequence: CDR1 SGHRS, CDR2 YFSETQ. The CDR3 spells CASSFTPDRGNYGYTF. The CDR3 region has the DNA TGCGCCAGCAGCTTCACACCGGACAGGGGTAACTATGGCTACACCTTC.

This clone was detected once. The CDR3 bases are TGTGCCAGCAGTTACGACAGCCTACCTAATTCACCCCTCCACTTT. Protein product: CASSYDSLPNSPLHF. The V call is TRBV6-6, the J call TRBJ1-6, with D possibly being TRBD1 (5 bases). The V end lost 2 bases, the J end lost 6 bases, and 11 bases lay between the germline ends. The CDR3 is 15 amino acids. Per germline, CDR1 MNHNY and CDR2 SVGAGI (reference sequence).

This clone was observed a few times. Other DNA sequences in the sample encode the same CDR3. This chain joins TRBV5-1 and TRBJ2-7; TRBD2 matches at 13 bases. The CDR3 spans 15 residues. Germline CDR1 and CDR2: SGHRS and YFSETQ. J lost 3 bases, V lost 3 bases, and 3 bases had no gene match. In DNA form, the CDR3 reads TGCGCCAGCAGCTCCCGGACTAGCGGGAGCTACGAGCAGTACTTC. This codes for CASSSRTSGSYEQYF. The entire variable domain, with the rest obtained from reference TRBV5-1 and TRBJ2-7, is as follows: KAGVTQTPRYLIKTRGQQVTLSCSPISGHRSVSWYQQTPGQGLQFLFEYFSETQRNKGNFPGRFSGRQFSNSRSEMNVSTLELGDSALYLCASSSRTSGSYEQYFGPGTRLTVT.

J is TRBJ2-1 and V is TRBV29-1; 8 nucleotides align to TRBD2. CDR1 is SQVTM, CDR2 ANQGSEA, per germline. V was clipped by 2 bases and J by 6 bases; unmatched bases: 18. The CDR3 has 18 amino acids. CDR3 bases: TGCAGCGTTGAACCCCGGGCAAGCGGGAGCGGGGGATCCAATGAGCAGTTCTTC. This translates into CSVEPRASGSGGSNEQFF.

The chain is built from TRBV6-6 and TRBJ2-7; TRBD1 matches at 10 bases. The germline V gene has CDR1 MNHNY and CDR2 SVGAGI (reference sequence). V lost 0 bases and J lost 7; bases outside the gene matches: 3. This CDR3 contains 14 residues. CDR3 nucleotides: TGTGCCAGCAGTTACTCGGGACAGGGGTGGGAGCAGTACTTC. Amino acid sequence: CASSYSGQGWEQYF.

The V gene is TRBV24-1, the J gene TRBJ1-4; a weak D match, TRBD1 (6 bases). With 9 bases removed from V and 6 bases from J, the gap between germline ends came to 13 bases. The CDR3 consists of 13 residues. Germline lookup yields CDR1 KGHDR and CDR2 SFDVKD. The CDR3 DNA reads as TGTGCCACCTCGGGCAGGGGTGATGAAAAACTGTTTTTT. It is translated as CATSGRGDEKLFF.

This clone has only one observation. This rearrangement joins TRBV29-1 to TRBJ1-4, with 7 bases that match TRBD1. The CDR3 length is 14 residues. The germline CDR1 and CDR2 sequences are SQVTM and ANQGSEA. J lost 8 bases, V lost 1 base, and 7 bases had no gene match. The CDR3 reads CSVEVQGVMEKLFF. The DNA for the CDR3 is TGCAGCGTTGAAGTCCAGGGGGTGATGGAAAAACTGTTTTTT.

The chain couples TRBV5-1 to TRBJ1-4; 7 nucleotides line up with TRBD1. Germline assignment: CDR1 SGHRS and CDR2 YFSETQ. The CDR3 totals 14 residues. After removal of 7 bases from V and 8 bases from J, the junction contained 11 bases not matched to a gene. In DNA form, the CDR3 reads TGCGCCAGCCGATTTAGGGGGCAGGACGAAAAACTGTTTTTT. Its translation: CASRFRGQDEKLFF.

The rearrangement links TRBV3-1 (or the pseudogene TRBV3-2) to TRBJ2-3, with D possibly TRBD2 on 6 matching bases. CDR1 and CDR2 (germline): LGHDT, YNNKEL (reference sequence). CDR3 length equals 13 residues. Trimming left V 0 bases short and J 6 bases short, with 7 bases between. The CDR3 sequence: CASSQDRGDTQYF. As DNA, the CDR3 is TGTGCCAGCAGCCAAGATCGGGGGGATACGCAGTATTTT.

This chain uses TRBV6-5 with TRBJ1-1, with D possibly matching TRBD1 (6 bases). Germline V gene sequence: CDR1 MNHEY, CDR2 SVGAGI. V dropped 5 bases and J dropped 0 bases, with 13 bases sitting between them. The CDR3 length is 15 residues. The CDR3 DNA reads TGTGCCAGCAGTCGTTCAACAGGGTTGAACACTGAAGCTTTCTTT. Encoded protein: CASSRSTGLNTEAFF.

The chain has TRBV27 and TRBJ2-7; TRBD2 agrees at 8 bases. The CDR3 loop spans 14 amino acids. The V segment lost 5 bases and the J segment 2 bases; nucleotides outside the gene matches: 5. CDR1 and CDR2 from the germline V gene are MNHEY and SMNVEV (reference sequence). In DNA, the CDR3 is TGTGCCAGCAGTGGACTAGCCGTGACCTACGAGCAGTACTTC. Protein sequence: CASSGLAVTYEQYF.

This clone is a singleton in its sample. The V and J genes are TRBV7-2 and TRBJ2-7, with D perhaps TRBD2 (5 bases). The CDR3 consists of 14 residues. V was shortened by 3 bases and J by 2 bases, with 11 bases between the two germline ends. Germline assignment: CDR1 SGHTA and CDR2 FQGNSA. This CDR3 reads CASSLRVGPYEQYF. CDR3 nucleotide sequence: TGTGCCAGCAGCTTGAGGGTAGGCCCCTACGAGCAGTACTTC. The full variable domain, with the rest looked up from reference TRBV7-2 and TRBJ2-7, is GAGVSQSPSNKVTEKGKDVELRCDPISGHTALYWYRQSLGQGLEFLIYFQGNSAPDKSGLPSDRFSAERTGGSVSTLTIQRTQQEDSAVYLCASSLRVGPYEQYFGPGTRLTVT.

V usage is TRBV11-3 and J usage is TRBJ2-7; 7 bases fit TRBD2. After removal of 3 bases from V and 6 bases from J, the junction contained 11 bases not matched to a gene. This CDR3 region has 15 residues. Germline loops: CDR1 SGHNT, CDR2 YENEEA. In DNA form, the CDR3 reads TGTGCCAGCAGCTTGGCCCCAGGAGCGGGGAGCGAGCAGTACTTC. Its protein is CASSLAPGAGSEQYF.

This chain joins TRBV14 and TRBJ1-2; 7 bases are a match to TRBD1. The CDR3 is 15 residues long. The germline V gene encodes CDR1 SGHDN and CDR2 FVKESK. The trim removed 5 bases at V and 0 bases at J, leaving 6 bases unmatched. In DNA, the CDR3 is TGTGCCAGCAGCGCTTGGGGACAGCCTAACTATGGCTACACCTTC. Amino acid sequence: CASSAWGQPNYGYTF.

The chain combines TRBV4-1 with TRBJ1-2; 7 bases align to TRBD1. The CDR3 has 14 residues. Germline V CDR1 and CDR2: MGHRA, YSYEKL. After removal of 1 base from V and 8 bases from J, the junction contained 7 bases not matched to a gene. This CDR3 reads CASSQAPDREGYTF. CDR3 in DNA: TGCGCCAGCAGCCAAGCCCCTGACAGGGAAGGCTACACCTTC.

The V and J genes are TRBV5-1 and TRBJ2-3; 14 bases agree with TRBD2. Germline V CDR1 and CDR2: SGHRS, YFSETQ. The CDR3 covers 15 residues. V was clipped by 5 bases and J by 4 bases; unmatched bases: 3. The CDR3 region is CASRMGLAGADTQYF. CDR3 sequence (DNA): TGCGCCAGCAGAATGGGACTAGCGGGGGCAGATACGCAGTATTTT.

The J gene is TRBJ2-5, the V gene TRBV7-2, with 7 bases that match TRBD1. Germline loops: CDR1 SGHTA, CDR2 FQGNSA. The CDR3 sequence is 15 residues long. V gave up 0 bases and J gave up 10 bases; unmatched junction bases: 11. As DNA, the CDR3 is TGTGCCAGCAGCTTAGCTTGGGCAGGGGGTGGGAGCCAGTACTTC. Encoded protein: CASSLAWAGGGSQYF. Looking up the rest from reference TRBV7-2 and TRBJ2-5 gives the full variable domain: GAGVSQSPSNKVTEKGKDVELRCDPISGHTALYWYRQSLGQGLEFLIYFQGNSAPDKSGLPSDRFSAERTGGSVSTLTIQRTQQEDSAVYLCASSLAWAGGGSQYFGPGTRLLVL.

This chain links TRBV5-4 with TRBJ2-3; TRBD2 is a possible D gene (6 bases). V lost 10 bases and J lost 1, with 16 bases in between. The CDR3 has 14 residues. CDR1 is SGHNT, CDR2 YYREEE, per germline (reference sequence). The CDR3 is CAGYGGTGTDTQYF. The CDR3 nucleotides read TGTGCCGGGTACGGGGGAACTGGCACAGATACGCAGTATTTT. Full variable domain (outside the CDR3, taken from reference TRBV5-4 and TRBJ2-3): ETGVTQSPTHLIKTRGQQVTLRCSSQSGHNTVSWYQQALGQGPQFIFQYYREEENGRGNFPPRFSGLQFPNYSSELNVNALELDDSALYLCAGYGGTGTDTQYFGPGTRLTVL.

The V call is TRBV5-1, the J call TRBJ2-1, with D possibly TRBD1 on 6 matching bases. The germline V gene has CDR1 SGHRS and CDR2 YFSETQ. CDR3 length: 16 residues. V was trimmed by 0 bases and J by 5 bases, leaving 15 bases between them. CDR3 in amino acids: CASSLEGVLADNEQFF. The CDR3 DNA reads as TGCGCCAGCAGCTTGGAGGGGGTACTCGCCGACAATGAGCAGTTCTTC. Full variable domain (rest looked up from reference TRBV5-1 and TRBJ2-1): KAGVTQTPRYLIKTRGQQVTLSCSPISGHRSVSWYQQTPGQGLQFLFEYFSETQRNKGNFPGRFSGRQFSNSRSEMNVSTLELGDSALYLCASSLEGVLADNEQFFGPGTRLTVL.

This sequence joins TRBV29-1 and TRBJ2-7; possible D gene TRBD1, 5 bases. CDR3 size: 13 residues. V lost 3 bases and J lost 3, with 12 bases in between. Germline CDR1 is SQVTM and CDR2 is ANQGSEA. In DNA, the CDR3 is TGCAGCGTTGATAGTCTAAGGGGCTACGAGCAGTACTTC. This encodes CSVDSLRGYEQYF.

The V gene is TRBV7-6, the J gene TRBJ1-6; 10 nucleotides agree with TRBD1. Germline lookup yields CDR1 SGHVS and CDR2 FNYEAQ. The CDR3 spans 15 residues. V lost 1 base, J lost 6 bases, and 0 bases stayed unmatched. CDR3 sequence: CASSLGDRGNSPLHF. As DNA, the CDR3 is TGTGCCAGCAGCTTAGGGGACAGGGGTAATTCACCCCTCCACTTT.

This clone was recorded a few times. The chain has TRBV6-5 and TRBJ1-2; 8 positions agree with TRBD1. The CDR3 sequence is 14 residues long. J was trimmed by 0 bases and V by 6 bases; bases with no gene match: 3. In germline, CDR1 is MNHEY, CDR2 SVGAGI. The DNA of the CDR3 is TGTGCCAGCAGGATGGACAGGGCTAACTATGGCTACACCTTC. This translates into CASRMDRANYGYTF.

This clone was observed a few times. The same CDR3 is also encoded by other DNA sequences in this sample. The V and J genes are TRBV24-1 and TRBJ1-2; D ambiguous. This CDR3 has 13 residues. Germline-derived CDR1 and CDR2 are KGHDR and SFDVKD. V was shortened by 3 bases and J by 5 bases, with 9 bases between the two germline ends. CDR3 DNA sequence: TGTGCCACCAGTGATACGGGTTTTTATGGCTACACCTTC. This gives the protein CATSDTGFYGYTF.